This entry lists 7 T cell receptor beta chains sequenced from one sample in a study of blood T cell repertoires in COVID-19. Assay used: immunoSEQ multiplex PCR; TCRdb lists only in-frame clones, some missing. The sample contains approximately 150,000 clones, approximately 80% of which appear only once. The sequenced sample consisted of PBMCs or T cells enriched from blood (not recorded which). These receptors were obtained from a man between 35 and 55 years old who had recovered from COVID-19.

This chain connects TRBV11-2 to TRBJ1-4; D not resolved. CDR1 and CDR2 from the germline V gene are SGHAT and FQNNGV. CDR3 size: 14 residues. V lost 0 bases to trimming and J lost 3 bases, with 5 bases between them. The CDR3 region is CASSLDYSNEKLFF. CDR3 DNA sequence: TGTGCCAGCAGCTTAGATTATTCTAATGAAAAACTGTTTTTT.

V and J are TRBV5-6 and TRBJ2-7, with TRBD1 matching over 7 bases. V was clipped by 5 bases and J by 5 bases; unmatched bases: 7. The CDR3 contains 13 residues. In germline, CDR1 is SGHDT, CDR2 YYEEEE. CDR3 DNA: TGTGCCAGCAGGATACAGGGGTTCGACGAGCAGTACGTC. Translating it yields CASRIQGFDEQYV.

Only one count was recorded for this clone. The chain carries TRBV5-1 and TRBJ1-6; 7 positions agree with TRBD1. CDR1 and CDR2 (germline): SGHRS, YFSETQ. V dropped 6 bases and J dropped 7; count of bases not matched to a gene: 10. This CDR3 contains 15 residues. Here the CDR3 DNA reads TGCGCCAGCACCATGGGGACAGACTTAAATTCACCCCTCCACTTT. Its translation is CASTMGTDLNSPLHF.

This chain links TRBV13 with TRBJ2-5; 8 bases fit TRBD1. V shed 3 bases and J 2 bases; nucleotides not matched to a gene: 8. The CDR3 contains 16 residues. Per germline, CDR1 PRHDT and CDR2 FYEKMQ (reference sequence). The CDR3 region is CASSFPRTGRQETQYF. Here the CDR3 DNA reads TGTGCCAGCAGCTTCCCGCGGACAGGGCGTCAAGAGACCCAGTACTTC. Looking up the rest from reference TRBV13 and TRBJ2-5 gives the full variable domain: AAGVIQSPRHLIKEKRETATLKCYPIPRHDTVYWYQQGPGQDPQFLISFYEKMQSDKGSIPDRFSAQQFSDYHSELNMSSLELGDSALYFCASSFPRTGRQETQYFGPGTRLLVL.

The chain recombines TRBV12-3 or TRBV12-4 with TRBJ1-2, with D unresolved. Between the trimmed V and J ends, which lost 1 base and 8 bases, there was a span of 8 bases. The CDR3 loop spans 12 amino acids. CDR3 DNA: TGTGCCAGCAGTTTAGGTCCCGAGGGCTACACCTTC. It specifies CASSLGPEGYTF.

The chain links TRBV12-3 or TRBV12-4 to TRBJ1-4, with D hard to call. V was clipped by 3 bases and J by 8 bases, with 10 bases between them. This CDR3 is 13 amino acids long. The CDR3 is CASSFYRGEKLFF. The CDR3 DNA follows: TGTGCCAGCAGTTTTTACCGGGGAGAAAAACTGTTTTTT.

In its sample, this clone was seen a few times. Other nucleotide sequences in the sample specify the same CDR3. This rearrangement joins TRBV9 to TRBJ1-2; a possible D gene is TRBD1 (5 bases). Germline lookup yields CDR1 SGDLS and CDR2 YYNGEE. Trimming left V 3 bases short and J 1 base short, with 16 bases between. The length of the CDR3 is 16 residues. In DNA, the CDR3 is TGTGCCAGCAGCGCCAGCCGCCAGGGTCTTAACTATGGCTACACCTTC. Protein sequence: CASSASRQGLNYGYTF.